The 20 T cell receptor beta chains below come from one sample, sequenced in a study of shared clonotypes between healthy human individuals. TCRdb's table, derived via immunoSEQ multiplex PCR, lists solely in-frame clones and lacks some. The sample has approximately 2.3 million clones; approximately 93% are singletons. The sequenced sample was naive CD4+ T cells from PBMCs. Subset meaning: CD45RA+ positively selected. All receptors come from a young man in good health. Some clones in this sample may be carry-over from other donors' samples.

This rearrangement joins TRBV28 to TRBJ1-1; the match to TRBD1 covers 9 bases. After removal of 3 bases from V and 3 bases from J, the junction contained 8 bases not matched to a gene. The CDR3 is 16 residues long. Germline V gene sequence: CDR1 MDHEN, CDR2 SYDVKM. The CDR3 is CASSFTGGRVDTEAFF. CDR3 sequence (DNA): TGTGCCAGCAGTTTTACAGGGGGCCGTGTAGACACTGAAGCTTTCTTT.

The genes are TRBV7-2 and TRBJ2-7; no firm D call. The germline V gene encodes CDR1 SGHTA and CDR2 FQGNSA. Trimming removed 0 bases from V and 3 bases from J, with 9 bases in between. The CDR3 contains 14 residues. CDR3 nucleotides: TGTGCCAGCAGCTTAGCTAGAGAACTCTACGAGCAGTACTTC. Protein sequence: CASSLARELYEQYF.

This clone was counted a single time. The chain has TRBV28 and TRBJ2-2, with D perhaps matching TRBD1 (5 bases). Between the trimmed V and J ends, which lost 1 base and 3 bases, there was a span of 9 bases. Germline CDR1 MDHEN, CDR2 SYDVKM. This CDR3 comprises 15 residues. This chain's CDR3 is CASSLLDTDTGELFF. CDR3 bases: TGTGCCAGCAGTTTATTGGACACCGACACCGGGGAGCTGTTTTTT.

Remarks on this clone: It is unclear where the CDR3 begins or ends on the DNA, so no DNA is shown, and the CDR3 is as TCRdb lists it. The genes are TRBV19 and TRBJ1-1. Ends included, the CDR3 has 14 residues. The germline V gene encodes CDR1 LNHDA and CDR2 SQIVND (reference sequence). The CDR3 spells CASTTVAQSTEAFF.

The V gene is TRBV6-6, the J gene TRBJ1-2; no definite D call. This CDR3 comprises 10 residues. Germline V gives CDR1 MNHNY, CDR2 SVGAGI (reference sequence). V was trimmed by 3 bases and J by 10 bases, leaving 6 bases between them. The CDR3 DNA sequence: TGTGCCAGCAGTTATGAAAACTACACCTTC. Translated, it gives CASSYENYTF.

This chain connects TRBV7-8 to TRBJ2-2; D remains ambiguous. Trimming pared 3 bases from V and 4 bases from J, leaving 15 bases between. CDR1 and CDR2 (germline): SGHVS, FQNEAQ. This CDR3 has 16 amino acids. This CDR3 is CASSLYYSETTGELFF. The DNA for the CDR3 is TGTGCCAGCAGCTTGTACTATTCAGAAACCACCGGGGAGCTGTTTTTT. The full variable domain, in which reference TRBV7-8 and TRBJ2-2 provide the parts outside the CDR3, is GAGVSQSPRYKVAKRGQDVALRCDPISGHVSLFWYQQALGQGPEFLTYFQNEAQLDKSGLPSDRFFAERPEGSVSTLKIQRTQQEDSAVYLCASSLYYSETTGELFFGEGSRLTVL.

Only one count was recorded for this clone. For the CDR3, the DNA is TGTGCCAGCACAACCCGGGGGGGGACCACAGATACGCAGTATTTT. Protein product: CASTTRGGTTDTQYF. The chain employs TRBV6-1 and TRBJ2-3; 8 nucleotides match TRBD2. This CDR3 is 15 amino acids long. CDR1 is MNHNS and CDR2 is SASEGT in the germline V gene. V was clipped by 7 bases and J by 2 bases; unmatched bases: 8.

V gene TRBV30 combines with J gene TRBJ1-2; 8 bases match TRBD1. The V and J ends lost 2 bases and 1 base, in that order; junction bases with no gene match: 12. Germline values: CDR1 GTSNPN, CDR2 SVGIG (reference sequence). CDR3 length: 17 residues. CDR3 nucleotide sequence: TGTGCCTGGAGTCCCATGACAGGGGATGAATTTAACTATGGCTACACCTTC. Translated: CAWSPMTGDEFNYGYTF.

The chain has TRBV29-1 and TRBJ1-1; D is perhaps TRBD1 (6 bases). Germline V lookup: CDR1 SQVTM, CDR2 ANQGSEA. The CDR3 has 13 amino acids. V gave up 6 bases and J gave up 7 bases, with 18 bases separating them. CDR3 coding DNA: TGCAGCGTGGGGGCGAGCTCCTACCTTGAAGCTTTCTTT. This sequence encodes CSVGASSYLEAFF.

In nucleotides, the CDR3 is TGTGCCAGCCGGGACAGGGGGGAAGTGGAGACCCAGTACTTC. Amino acid sequence: CASRDRGEVETQYF. The V gene is TRBV2, the J gene TRBJ2-5; 11 bases agree with TRBD1. The CDR3 is 14 amino acids. V gave up 8 bases and J gave up 5 bases; unmatched junction bases: 7. In germline, CDR1 is SNHLY, CDR2 FYNNEI.

The CDR3 sequence: CASSIPPSSGRLEDTQYF. The CDR3 nucleotides read TGTGCCAGTAGTATACCGCCGTCAAGCGGGAGATTGGAAGATACGCAGTATTTT. J is TRBJ2-3 and V is TRBV19; TRBD2 agrees at 8 bases. Trimming cost V 2 bases and J 5 bases; bases outside gene matches: 15. Germline V gives CDR1 LNHDA, CDR2 SQIVND (reference sequence). CDR3 size: 18 residues.

The V and J genes are TRBV6-1 and TRBJ2-7; D is perhaps TRBD2 (6 bases). The CDR3 extends over 16 amino acids. Trimming removed 3 bases from V and 5 bases from J, with 20 bases in between. Germline V gives CDR1 MNHNS, CDR2 SASEGT. The CDR3 DNA sequence: TGTGCCAGCAGTGATCCGGGACGGGAGATCTTCCACGAGCAGTACTTC. Amino acids: CASSDPGREIFHEQYF.

V gene TRBV9 combines with J gene TRBJ2-5, with a weak D call TRBD2 (5 bases). Germline V gene data show CDR1 as SGDLS and CDR2 as YYNGEE. V was clipped by 2 bases and J by 5 bases, with 22 bases between them. The CDR3 consists of 17 residues. Here the CDR3 reads CASSVGIGFAGGETQYF. The CDR3 DNA reads TGTGCCAGCAGCGTGGGGATCGGGTTCGCTGGCGGGGAGACCCAGTACTTC.

The chain joins TRBV27 to TRBJ1-1, with D possibly being TRBD1 (5 bases). V lost 5 bases, J lost 0 bases, and 13 bases lay in between. CDR1 is MNHEY, CDR2 SMNVEV, per germline (reference sequence). The CDR3 extends over 15 amino acids. The CDR3 sequence is CASSNPTVMNTEAFF. In DNA form, the CDR3 reads TGTGCCAGCAGTAACCCGACAGTTATGAACACTGAAGCTTTCTTT.

This clone appeared once. J is TRBJ2-7 and V is TRBV9; no firm D call. This CDR3 contains 15 residues. V lost 0 bases, J lost 2 bases, and 12 bases lay in between. Germline CDR1 reads SGDLS; CDR2 reads YYNGEE. Here the CDR3 reads CASSVGIGATYEQYF. The CDR3 DNA follows: TGTGCCAGCAGCGTAGGGATCGGTGCGACCTACGAGCAGTACTTC.

The chain has TRBV29-1 and TRBJ1-2, with D tentatively TRBD1 (6 bases). Looked up from germline, CDR1 is SQVTM and CDR2 is ANQGSEA. The CDR3 contains 13 residues. The ends were cut back, 2 bases at V and 7 bases at J, with 14 bases in the middle. CDR3 nucleotides: TGCAGCGTTGAATGGAACAGGGAAGTTGGCTACACCTTC. Its translation: CSVEWNREVGYTF.

J is TRBJ2-1 and V is TRBV5-4; D unclear. The germline V gene has CDR1 SGHNT and CDR2 YYREEE (reference sequence). Trimming pared 3 bases from V and 0 bases from J, leaving 16 bases between. The CDR3 has 17 amino acids. This CDR3 reads CASSSSPSRSSYNEQFF. CDR3 in DNA: TGTGCCAGCAGCTCTTCCCCCTCCAGGAGCTCCTACAATGAGCAGTTCTTC.

The chain uses TRBV28 and TRBJ2-7, with 7 positions matching TRBD1. The CDR3 covers 12 residues. Losses at the gene ends were 10 bases for V and 2 bases for J; bases not matched to a gene: 5. Germline CDR1 is MDHEN and CDR2 is SYDVKM. The CDR3 sequence: CATGQTTYEQYF. In DNA, the CDR3 is TGTGCCACGGGACAGACCACCTACGAGCAGTACTTC.

This clone was observed a few times. The genes are TRBV10-3 and TRBJ1-4; D gene unclear. CDR1 ENHRY and CDR2 SYGVKD come from the germline V gene. The V gene lost 4 bases and the J gene lost 4 bases, with 13 bases spanning the gap. This CDR3 is 15 amino acids long. The CDR3 sequence: CAISASVGGNEKLFF. The CDR3 nucleotides read TGTGCCATCAGTGCGAGTGTCGGTGGTAATGAAAAACTGTTTTTT.

The rearrangement uses TRBV29-1 and TRBJ2-3; D remains unclear. Germline CDR1 SQVTM, CDR2 ANQGSEA. The CDR3 loop spans 16 amino acids. V lost 1 base and J 1 base, leaving 15 bases between the germline ends. CDR3 nucleotides: TGCAGCGTTGAAGGTGGGATTGAATCTGGCACAGATACGCAGTATTTT. Its protein is CSVEGGIESGTDTQYF.